This T cell receptor beta chain was documented in a study of T cells in Graves' hyperthyroidism and ophthalmopathy. V was shortened by 5 bases and J by 1 base, with 12 bases between the two germline ends. Germline CDR1 is SGHAT and CDR2 is FQNNGV. The CDR3 length is 14 residues. Graves' hyperthyroidism is called stable when ophthalmopathy does not progress within 18 months. Used for diagnoses were clinical symptoms, serum thyroxine and TRAb, thyroid ultrasound and orbital computed tomography. More than 9.5 ml fresh peripheral blood yielded the PBMCs. This clonotype was seen repeatedly, ten times or more. Authors of the study amplified TCR beta CDR3 regions from RNA transcripts. The HTBI primer set drove a first-round RT-PCR of the TCR CDR3. TCRdb re-called the multiplex PCR reads with MiXCR, one entry per CDR3 protein. The sample has around 560,000 distinct CDR3 sequences; over 15% are singletons.

This clonotype was obtained from a woman younger than 30 with Graves' hyperthyroidism. V is TRBV11-2 and J is TRBJ2-7; TRBD2 is a possible D gene (5 bases). The sample consisted of blood. The DNA of the CDR3 is TGTGCCAGCAGCGAACCGAGCGGATCCTACGAGCAGTACTTC. This translates into CASSEPSGSYEQYF.